This is a list of T cell receptor beta chains from one sample in a study of T cell clonotyping in hematopoietic cell transplantation. Only in-frame clones appear in the TCRdb table, and some are missing; sequencing was by immunoSEQ multiplex PCR. There are about 16,000 clones in the sample; about nine tenths occur only once, and around 3% lies in the top ten. Sequencing used peripheral blood mononuclear cells. These receptors all stem from a man aged 45-60 years in good health. Some clones in this sample may be carry-over from other donors' samples. CDR3s include the opening cysteine and the closing phenylalanine or tryptophan. Each record gives: V gene, D gene, clone size, J gene, CDR3 protein, CDR3 DNA. The D gene is left open where the match is weak. Clone size is stated in some rows and not others, as once, few, many or a class when expanded.

>TRBV4-1|.|.|TRBJ1-3
CASSQDKGKGNTIYF
TGCGCCAGCAGCCAAGACAAGGGGAAGGGAAACACCATATATTTT
>TRBV28|TRBD1|.|TRBJ1-1
CASGLRGAEAFF
TGTGCCAGCGGACTCAGGGGGGCTGAAGCTTTCTTT
>TRBV7-9|.|once|TRBJ2-1
CASSPEVGEQFF
TGTGCCAGCAGCCCCGAGGTTGGAGAGCAGTTCTTC
>TRBV7-2|.|.|TRBJ1-2
CASSAKVGYTF
TGTGCCAGCAGCGCTAAAGTGGGCTACACCTTC
>TRBV14|TRBD1|.|TRBJ1-2
CASSPTRTGGYGYTF
TGTGCCAGCAGCCCAACCAGGACAGGGGGCTATGGCTACACCTTC
>TRBV6-5|.|.|TRBJ2-3
CASSFRRGPDTQYF
TGTGCCAGCAGTTTCAGGAGGGGTCCAGATACGCAGTATTTT
>TRBV19|TRBD1|.|TRBJ1-5
CASRDRASNQPQHF
TGTGCCAGTAGAGACAGGGCGAGCAATCAGCCCCAGCATTTT
>TRBV7-8|.|.|TRBJ2-7
CASSLRRVPDYEQYF
TGTGCCAGCAGCCTTAGACGGGTCCCTGATTACGAGCAGTACTTC
>TRBV6-5|.|few|TRBJ1-1
CASSSYSGGEAFF
TGTGCCAGCAGCTCTTACTCTGGCGGGGAAGCTTTCTTT
>TRBV4-1|.|.|TRBJ1-1
CASSPVRTPLRAEAFF
TGCGCCAGCAGCCCCGTTAGGACTCCCCTTCGTGCTGAAGCTTTCTTT
>TRBV28|.|.|TRBJ1-2
CASSLIGAYGDAANYGYTF
TGTGCCAGCAGTTTAATTGGGGCTTACGGGGACGCCGCTAACTATGGCTACACCTTC
>TRBV2|TRBD1|.|TRBJ1-5
CASSGTGGGGNQPQHF
TGTGCCAGCAGTGGGACAGGGGGGGGCGGCAATCAGCCCCAGCATTTT
>TRBV2|.|.|TRBJ2-7
CASSEVAAASSYEQYF
TGTGCCAGCAGTGAAGTCGCAGCGGCAAGCTCCTACGAGCAGTACTTC
>TRBV5-1|TRBD1|few|TRBJ1-1
CASSQRQGDTEAFF
TGCGCCAGCAGCCAACGACAGGGGGACACTGAAGCTTTCTTT
>TRBV11-3|.|.|TRBJ2-7
CASSKTGALRYEQYF
TGTGCCAGCAGCAAAACCGGGGCCCTTCGCTACGAGCAGTACTTC
>TRBV6-5|TRBD2|.|TRBJ2-7
CASSYSVLAGAYEQYF
TGTGCCAGCAGTTACTCGGTTCTAGCGGGGGCTTACGAGCAGTACTTC
>TRBV19|.|.|TRBJ2-7
CASSSYYEQYF
TGTGCCAGTAGTTCATACTACGAGCAGTACTTC
>TRBV28|.|.|TRBJ1-5
CASIGPEGPWSPQHF
TGTGCCAGCATTGGGCCGGAGGGGCCATGGTCGCCCCAGCATTTT
>TRBV29-1|.|.|TRBJ1-4
CSVAGDYLGNEKLFF
TGCAGCGTTGCGGGTGACTACTTGGGAAATGAAAAACTGTTTTTT
>TRBV29-1|.|.|TRBJ1-2
CSVRAAGDFYGYTF
TGCAGCGTTAGAGCCGCGGGAGACTTCTATGGCTACACCTTC
>TRBV28|TRBD1|.|TRBJ2-3
CASRTGTGVTDTQYF
TGTGCCAGCAGAACCGGGACAGGGGTCACAGATACGCAGTATTTT
>TRBV19|TRBD2|.|TRBJ2-5
CASSIVAGGLETQYF
TGTGCCAGTAGTATTGTAGCGGGGGGGTTGGAGACCCAGTACTTC
>TRBV2|.|few|TRBJ2-7
CASSDGRQYF
TGTGCCAGCAGTGACGGGCGGCAGTACTTC
>TRBV6-5|TRBD1|.|TRBJ1-3
CASRSGQGGNTIYF
TGTGCCAGCAGATCAGGACAGGGAGGAAACACCATATATTTT
>TRBV4-1|.|.|TRBJ1-1
CASSLPMNTEAFF
TGCGCCAGCAGCCTCCCCATGAACACTGAAGCTTTCTTT
>TRBV28|.|.|TRBJ1-2
CASSSNYGYTF
TGTGCCAGCAGTTCTAACTATGGCTACACCTTC
>TRBV25-1|.|.|TRBJ1-1
CASSDPPWRGFHTEAFF
TGTGCCAGCAGTGACCCCCCGTGGAGGGGATTTCACACTGAAGCTTTCTTT
>TRBV7-3|.|.|TRBJ1-1
CASSPDRGSEAFF
TGTGCCAGCAGCCCCGACCGGGGCTCTGAAGCTTTCTTT
>TRBV19|.|once|TRBJ1-6
CASSNGGLQNSPLHF
TGTGCCAGCAGTAATGGGGGTTTGCAGAATTCACCCCTCCACTTT
>TRBV7-8|.|.|TRBJ2-1
CASSPGLLWNEQFF
TGTGCCAGCAGCCCCGGACTGCTGTGGAATGAGCAGTTCTTC